A selection of T cell receptor beta chains follows, all from one sample in a study. Each CDR3 protein gets one entry after TCRdb re-called the 5' RACE reads with MiXCR. The table records some 10,000 distinct CDR3 sequences, about 50% of them present only once. Specimen: tumor-infiltrating naive CD4+ T cells sorted from the breast tumor. Source of these receptors: a female donor with breast cancer. Each CDR3 is given with its conserved first and last residue. The D gene is left open where the match is weak. Clone sizes are given selectively: once, few, many, or a class where the clone is expanded.

clone_size	j_call	d_call	v_call	cdr3_nt	cdr3_aa
NA	TRBJ2-6	NA	TRBV29-1	TGCAGCGTTGAAGACCTCGGGGCCAACGTCCTGACTTTC	CSVEDLGANVLTF
few	TRBJ1-6	NA	TRBV7-8	TGTGCCAGCAGCCTTCGACAGAAAAATTCACCCCTCCACTTT	CASSLRQKNSPLHF
few	TRBJ1-5	NA	TRBV12-3/TRBV12-4	TGTGCCAGCAGTCAGGGTTCCCAACAGCCCCAGCATTTT	CASSQGSQQPQHF
NA	TRBJ2-7	NA	TRBV20-1	TGCAGTCCGGGGGGCAGGTTGGACCGCGAGCAGTACTTC	CSPGGRLDREQYF
NA	TRBJ2-2	NA	TRBV5-1	TGCGCCAGCAGCTTGGCGCAGGTTGTCACCGGGGAGCTGTTTTTT	CASSLAQVVTGELFF
few	TRBJ2-7	NA	TRBV30	TGTGCCTGGAGTTCTGGGGGCTACGAGCAGTACTTC	CAWSSGGYEQYF
NA	TRBJ2-3	TRBD2	TRBV5-4	TGTGCCAGCAGCTTACGGGAGGGCCTCACAGATACGCAGTATTTT	CASSLREGLTDTQYF
NA	TRBJ2-1	NA	TRBV6-2/TRBV6-3	TGTGCCAGCAGTCACCCTTCCCCGCCGGACAATGAGCAGTTCTTC	CASSHPSPPDNEQFF
NA	TRBJ2-5	NA	TRBV4-3	TGCGCCAGCAGCCAAGATATTGTAAGGAGGGAGACCCAGTACTTC	CASSQDIVRRETQYF
few	TRBJ1-2	NA	TRBV6-2/TRBV6-3	TGTGCCAGCAGTACTCTCATGGACAGAGAATATGGCTACACCTTC	CASSTLMDREYGYTF
NA	TRBJ2-1	NA	TRBV7-3	TGTGCCAGCAGCTTAGGGGGATTTTCCTACAATGAGCAGTTCTTC	CASSLGGFSYNEQFF
NA	TRBJ1-2	NA	TRBV10-3	TGTGCCATCTTAGGCCTGGGACGGGACTATGGCTACACCTTC	CAILGLGRDYGYTF
NA	TRBJ2-2	TRBD1	TRBV27	TGTGCCAGCACAACAGGGGTAGGGACCGGGGAGCTGTTTTTT	CASTTGVGTGELFF
NA	TRBJ1-2	TRBD1	TRBV5-1	TGCGCCAGCAGCTCCCAAGGACAGGGCCTCGGCTACACCTTC	CASSSQGQGLGYTF
few	TRBJ2-1	TRBD2	TRBV11-2	TGTGCCAGCAGCTTACTACTTCTAGCGGGAGCGTCCAATGAGCAGTTCTTC	CASSLLLLAGASNEQFF